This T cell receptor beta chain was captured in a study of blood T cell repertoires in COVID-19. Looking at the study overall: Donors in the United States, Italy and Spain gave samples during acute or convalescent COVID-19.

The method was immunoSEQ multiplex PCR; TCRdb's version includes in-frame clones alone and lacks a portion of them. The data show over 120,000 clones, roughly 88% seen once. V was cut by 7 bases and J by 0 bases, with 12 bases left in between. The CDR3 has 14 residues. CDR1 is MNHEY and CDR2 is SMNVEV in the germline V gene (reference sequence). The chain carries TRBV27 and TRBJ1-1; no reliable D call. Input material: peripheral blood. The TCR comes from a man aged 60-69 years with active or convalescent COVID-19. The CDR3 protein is CASIQDTVNTEAFF. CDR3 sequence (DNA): TGTGCCAGCATCCAAGACACGGTGAACACTGAAGCTTTCTTT.